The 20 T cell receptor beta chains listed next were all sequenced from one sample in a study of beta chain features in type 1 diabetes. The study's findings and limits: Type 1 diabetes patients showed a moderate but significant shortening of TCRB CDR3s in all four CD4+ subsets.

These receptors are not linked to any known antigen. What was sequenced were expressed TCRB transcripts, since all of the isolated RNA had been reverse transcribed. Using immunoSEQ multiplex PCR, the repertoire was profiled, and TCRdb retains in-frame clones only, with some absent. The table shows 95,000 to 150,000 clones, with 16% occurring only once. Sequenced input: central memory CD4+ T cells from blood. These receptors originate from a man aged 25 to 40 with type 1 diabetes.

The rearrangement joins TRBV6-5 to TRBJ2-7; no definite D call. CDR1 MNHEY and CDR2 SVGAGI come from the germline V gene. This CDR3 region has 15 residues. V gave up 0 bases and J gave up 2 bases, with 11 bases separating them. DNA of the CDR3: TGTGCCAGCAGTTACTCATGGGCTTCTACCTACGAGCAGTACTTC. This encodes CASSYSWASTYEQYF.

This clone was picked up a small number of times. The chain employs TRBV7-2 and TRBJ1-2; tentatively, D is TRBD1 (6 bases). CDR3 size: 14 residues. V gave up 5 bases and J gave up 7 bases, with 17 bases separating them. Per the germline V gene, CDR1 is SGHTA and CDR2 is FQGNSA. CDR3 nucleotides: TGTGCCAGCAGCCCAGTGGGGGGGCTGAGTGGCTACACCTTC. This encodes CASSPVGGLSGYTF.

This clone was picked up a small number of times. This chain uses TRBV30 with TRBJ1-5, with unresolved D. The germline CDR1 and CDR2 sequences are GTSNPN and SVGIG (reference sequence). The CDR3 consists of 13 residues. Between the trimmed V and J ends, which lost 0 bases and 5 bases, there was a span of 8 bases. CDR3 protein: CAWSVERDQPQHF. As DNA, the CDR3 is TGTGCCTGGAGTGTAGAGCGAGATCAGCCCCAGCATTTT.

CDR3 bases: TGTGCCAGCAGTCTGGTGCTAGCGGGGTCCTACAATGAGCAGTTCTTC. This encodes CASSLVLAGSYNEQFF. J is TRBJ2-1 and V is TRBV27, with 9 bases that match TRBD2. Germline CDR1 and CDR2: MNHEY and SMNVEV (reference sequence). V lost 5 bases, J lost 1 base, and 6 bases stayed unmatched. The CDR3 is 16 amino acids.

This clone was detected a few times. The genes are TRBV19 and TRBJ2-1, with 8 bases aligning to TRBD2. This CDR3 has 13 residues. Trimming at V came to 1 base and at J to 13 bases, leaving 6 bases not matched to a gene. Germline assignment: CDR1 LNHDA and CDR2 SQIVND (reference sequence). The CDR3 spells CASSIGSGENQFF. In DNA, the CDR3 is TGTGCCAGTAGTATAGGTAGCGGGGAGAATCAGTTCTTC.

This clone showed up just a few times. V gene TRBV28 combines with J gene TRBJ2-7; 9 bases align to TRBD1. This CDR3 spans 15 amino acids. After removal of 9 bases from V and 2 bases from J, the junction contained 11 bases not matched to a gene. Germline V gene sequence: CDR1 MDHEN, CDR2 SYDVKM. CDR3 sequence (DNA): TGTGCCAGTTATCACCCCGACAGGGGGACCTACGAGCAGTACTTC. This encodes CASYHPDRGTYEQYF.

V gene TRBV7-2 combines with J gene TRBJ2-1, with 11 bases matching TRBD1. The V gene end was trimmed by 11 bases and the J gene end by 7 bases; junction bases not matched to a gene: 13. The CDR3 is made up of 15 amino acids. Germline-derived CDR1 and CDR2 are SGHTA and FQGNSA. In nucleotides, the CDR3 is TGTGCCGTATCCCTCCGGACAGGGGGCGGGAATGAGCAGTTCTTC. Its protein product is CAVSLRTGGGNEQFF.

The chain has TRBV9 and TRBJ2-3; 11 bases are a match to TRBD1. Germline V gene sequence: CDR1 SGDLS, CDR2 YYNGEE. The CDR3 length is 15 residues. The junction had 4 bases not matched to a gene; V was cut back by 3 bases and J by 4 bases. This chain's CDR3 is CASSAGTGGPDTQYF. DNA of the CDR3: TGTGCCAGCAGCGCTGGGACAGGGGGGCCAGATACGCAGTATTTT.

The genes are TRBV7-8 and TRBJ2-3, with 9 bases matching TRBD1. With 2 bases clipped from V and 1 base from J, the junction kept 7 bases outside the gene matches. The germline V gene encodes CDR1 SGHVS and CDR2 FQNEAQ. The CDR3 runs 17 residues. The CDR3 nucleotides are TGTGCCAGCAGCTTAAGAAGTAGGACAGGGGGCACAGATACGCAGTATTTT. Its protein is CASSLRSRTGGTDTQYF.

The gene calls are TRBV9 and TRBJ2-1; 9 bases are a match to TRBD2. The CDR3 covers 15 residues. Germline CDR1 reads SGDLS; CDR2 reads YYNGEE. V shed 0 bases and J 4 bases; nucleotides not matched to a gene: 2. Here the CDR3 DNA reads TGTGCCAGCAGCGTAGGGACTAGCGAGTACAATGAGCAGTTCTTC. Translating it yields CASSVGTSEYNEQFF. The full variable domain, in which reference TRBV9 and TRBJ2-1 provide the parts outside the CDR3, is DSGVTQTPKHLITATGQRVTLRCSPRSGDLSVYWYQQSLDQGLQFLIQYYNGEERAKGNILERFSAQQFPDLHSELNLSSLELGDSALYFCASSVGTSEYNEQFFGPGTRLTVL.

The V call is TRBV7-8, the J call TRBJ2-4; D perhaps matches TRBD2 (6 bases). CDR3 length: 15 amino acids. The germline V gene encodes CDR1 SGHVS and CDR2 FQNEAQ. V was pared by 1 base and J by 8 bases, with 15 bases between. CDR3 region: CASSLVEGTGDIQYF. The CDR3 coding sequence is TGTGCCAGCAGCTTAGTAGAGGGGACGGGAGACATTCAGTACTTC.

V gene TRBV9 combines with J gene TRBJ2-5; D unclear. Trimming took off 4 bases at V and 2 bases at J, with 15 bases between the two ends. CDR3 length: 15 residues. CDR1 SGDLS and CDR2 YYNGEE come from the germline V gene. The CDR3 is CASSTATSTQETQYF. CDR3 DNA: TGTGCCAGCAGCACCGCGACCTCAACTCAAGAGACCCAGTACTTC. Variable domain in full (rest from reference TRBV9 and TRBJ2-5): DSGVTQTPKHLITATGQRVTLRCSPRSGDLSVYWYQQSLDQGLQFLIQYYNGEERAKGNILERFSAQQFPDLHSELNLSSLELGDSALYFCASSTATSTQETQYFGPGTRLLVL.

The chain's CDR3 is CASSDETDTEAFF. The CDR3 nucleotides read TGTGCCAGCAGTGACGAAACGGACACTGAAGCTTTCTTT. The rearrangement joins TRBV2 to TRBJ1-1; D not certain. The CDR3 spans 13 residues. Germline V lookup: CDR1 SNHLY, CDR2 FYNNEI. The V gene lost 3 bases and the J gene lost 3 bases, with 8 bases spanning the gap. Variable domain in full (rest from reference TRBV2 and TRBJ1-1): EPEVTQTPSHQVTQMGQEVILRCVPISNHLYFYWYRQILGQKVEFLVSFYNNEISEKSEIFDDQFSVERPDGSNFTLKIRSTKLEDSAMYFCASSDETDTEAFFGQGTRLTVV.

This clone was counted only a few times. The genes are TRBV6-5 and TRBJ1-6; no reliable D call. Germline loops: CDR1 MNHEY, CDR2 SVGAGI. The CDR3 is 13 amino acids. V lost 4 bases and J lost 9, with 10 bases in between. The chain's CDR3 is CASSLEGGSPLHF. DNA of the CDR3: TGTGCCAGCAGTTTAGAGGGCGGTTCACCCCTCCACTTT.

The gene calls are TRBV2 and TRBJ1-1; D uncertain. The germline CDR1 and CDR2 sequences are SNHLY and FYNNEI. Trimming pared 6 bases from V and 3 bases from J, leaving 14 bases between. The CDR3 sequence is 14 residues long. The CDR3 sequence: CASRPHMADTEAFF. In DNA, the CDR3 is TGTGCCAGCAGACCCCATATGGCGGACACTGAAGCTTTCTTT. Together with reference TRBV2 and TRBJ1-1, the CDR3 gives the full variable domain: EPEVTQTPSHQVTQMGQEVILRCVPISNHLYFYWYRQILGQKVEFLVSFYNNEISEKSEIFDDQFSVERPDGSNFTLKIRSTKLEDSAMYFCASRPHMADTEAFFGQGTRLTVV.

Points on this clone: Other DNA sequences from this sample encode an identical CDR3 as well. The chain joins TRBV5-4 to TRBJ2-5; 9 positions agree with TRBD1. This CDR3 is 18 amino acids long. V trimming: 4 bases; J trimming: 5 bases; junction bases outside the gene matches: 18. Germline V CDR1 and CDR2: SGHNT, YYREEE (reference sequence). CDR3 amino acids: CASSPNTGGAVGSETQYF. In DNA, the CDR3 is TGTGCCAGCAGCCCGAATACAGGGGGCGCGGTGGGGTCGGAGACCCAGTACTTC.

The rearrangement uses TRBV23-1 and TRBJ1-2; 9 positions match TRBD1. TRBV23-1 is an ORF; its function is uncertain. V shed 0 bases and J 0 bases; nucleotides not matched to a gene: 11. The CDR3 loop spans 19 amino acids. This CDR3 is CASSQSGTGPRRTNYGYTF. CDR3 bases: TGCGCCAGCAGTCAATCGGGGACAGGGCCTAGGCGGACTAACTATGGCTACACCTTC.

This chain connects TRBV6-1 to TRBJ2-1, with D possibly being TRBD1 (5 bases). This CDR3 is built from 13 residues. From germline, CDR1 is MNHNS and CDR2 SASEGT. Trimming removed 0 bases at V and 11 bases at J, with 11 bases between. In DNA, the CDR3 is TGTGCCAGCAGTGAAGCTGAGACAGAGAAGCAGTTCTTC. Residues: CASSEAETEKQFF.

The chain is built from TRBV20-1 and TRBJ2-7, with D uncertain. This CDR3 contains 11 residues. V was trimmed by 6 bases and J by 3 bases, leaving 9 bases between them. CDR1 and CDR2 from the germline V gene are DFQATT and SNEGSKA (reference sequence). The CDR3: CSASGHYEQYF. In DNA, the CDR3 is TGCAGTGCGTCCGGGCACTACGAGCAGTACTTC.

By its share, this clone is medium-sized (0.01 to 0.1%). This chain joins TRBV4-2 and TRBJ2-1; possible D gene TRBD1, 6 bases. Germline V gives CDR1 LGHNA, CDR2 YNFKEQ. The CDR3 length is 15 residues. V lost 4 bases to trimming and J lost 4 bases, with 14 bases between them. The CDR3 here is CASSLRTENYNEQFF. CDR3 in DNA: TGTGCCAGCAGCCTTAGGACAGAGAATTACAATGAGCAGTTCTTC.